This TCR beta chain was retrieved from a study of shared clonotypes between healthy human individuals. Whole-study results and caveats: Limitation of the genetic and exposure-history diversity represented came from the few donors. Clonotypes that were shared across four donors made up around 4.6% of naive CD4 clonotypes.

Positively selected for CCR7, the CD45RO-negative cells used as naive CD8 cells excluded terminally differentiated effector memory CD45RA+ cells. With 5 bases removed from V and 7 bases from J, the gap between germline ends came to 3 bases. The germline gives CDR1 MGHDK, CDR2 SYGVNS. This CDR3 contains 10 residues. As to this clone: Antigen: not known. This may arise from a read error, as a much more abundant clone is one base away. In the same sample, other DNA sequences code for this CDR3.

TCRdb's table, derived via immunoSEQ multiplex PCR, lists solely in-frame clones and lacks some. The sample gives over 2,000,000 clones, around 95% of which show up once; about 1.6% is in the top ten. The chain has TRBV25-1 and TRBJ2-1; unclear D gene. This receptor was identified in a man aged 18 to 30 in good health. Some clones in this sample may be carry-over from other donors' samples. Sequencing was done on a sample of naive CD8+ T cells from PBMCs. The CDR3 DNA follows: TGTGCCAGCAGTTTGAATGAGCAGTTCTTC. Amino acid sequence: CASSLNEQFF. Full variable domain (remainder filled in from reference TRBV25-1 and TRBJ2-1): EADIYQTPRYLVIGTGKKITLECSQTMGHDKMYWYQQDPGMELHLIHYSYGVNSTEKGDLSSESTVSRIRTEHFPLTLESARPSHTSQYLCASSLNEQFFGPGTRLTVL.